What follows are 21 T cell receptor beta chains derived from one specimen sequenced in a study of T-cell memory formation after mild COVID-19. TCRdb passed the 5' RACE reads through MiXCR, listing each CDR3 protein once. Found here are 550,000 to 700,000 distinct CDR3 sequences, approximately 15% of them singletons; the top ten hold around 8.1%. Input material: PBMCs or a T cell subset sorted from them (not recorded which). The receptor set was obtained from an adult woman who had mild COVID-19 (a few samples of this study predate the infection). Cell type and time point are not known.

V usage is TRBV18 and J usage is TRBJ2-1, with 10 bases identical to TRBD2. The V and J ends lost 6 bases and 10 bases, in that order; junction bases with no gene match: 21. Germline assignment: CDR1 KGHSH and CDR2 LQKENI. CDR3 length: 18 residues. The chain's CDR3 is CASSSLAGTSGTVVEQFF. The CDR3 nucleotides are TGTGCCAGCTCCTCCCTCGCGGGAACTAGCGGGACGGTAGTGGAGCAGTTCTTC.

The table lists this clonotype with a few counts. V gene TRBV7-3 combines with J gene TRBJ2-3; the match to TRBD2 covers 8 bases. The CDR3 is made up of 16 amino acids. CDR1 is SGHTA and CDR2 is FQGTGA in the germline V gene. V was clipped by 5 bases and J by 5 bases; unmatched bases: 12. The CDR3 nucleotides read TGTGCCAGCAGCCCAGGCGGGCGGGGGGCAGGAGATACGCAGTATTTT. Residues: CASSPGGRGAGDTQYF.

This clonotype appeared a few times. Here the CDR3 DNA reads TGTGCCAGCAGTCTGGACAGGGCGAGCTCTGGAAACACCATATATTTT. Its protein is CASSLDRASSGNTIYF. The V call is TRBV12-3 or TRBV12-4, the J call TRBJ1-3; 8 bases match TRBD1. With 5 bases clipped from V and 0 bases from J, the junction kept 6 bases outside the gene matches. The CDR3 length is 16 residues.

The V and J genes are TRBV10-3 and TRBJ1-1; D may be TRBD1 (5 bases). This CDR3 is built from 14 residues. Trimming removed 5 bases from V and 8 bases from J, with 18 bases in between. Looked up from germline, CDR1 is ENHRY and CDR2 is SYGVKD. For the CDR3, the DNA is TGTGCCATCAGTCCCGAGGGACTATTCGCCGAAGCTTTCTTT. The encoded protein is CAISPEGLFAEAFF.

This clonotype has just a few counts. The genes are TRBV23-1 and TRBJ2-1, with D possibly being TRBD1 (5 bases). TRBV23-1 is labeled an ORF, and its function is uncertain. The ends were cut back, 1 base at V and 5 bases at J, with 18 bases in the middle. The CDR3 is 17 amino acids. The CDR3 DNA is TGCGCCAGCAGTCAATTCCCCCAGGGATCTTTAGACAATGAGCAGTTCTTC. This translates into CASSQFPQGSLDNEQFF.

This clonotype was detected only a few times. The rearrangement links TRBV21-1 to TRBJ2-7; the D call of TRBD1 is as the table states it, not checked on the DNA. TRBV21-1 is marked as a pseudogene. The CDR3 totals 17 residues. This CDR3 is CASRGTGREKNSYEQYF. The CDR3 coding sequence is TGTGCCAGCAGGGGTACCGGGAGAGAAAAGAACTCCTACGAGCAGTACTTC.

The chain carries TRBV18 and TRBJ2-1, with a possible D match to TRBD2 (5 bases). Germline V lookup: CDR1 KGHSH, CDR2 LQKENI. CDR3 size: 16 residues. Trimming cost V 6 bases and J 1 base, with 16 bases left between them. The CDR3 DNA sequence: TGTGCCAGCTCCCTCTTCGGGGTCAAGTCCTACAATGAGCAGTTCTTC. Residues: CASSLFGVKSYNEQFF.

This clonotype was detected only a few times. The genes are TRBV10-3 and TRBJ1-1, with no clear D. The CDR3 runs 14 residues. Germline CDR1 ENHRY, CDR2 SYGVKD. Between the trimmed V and J ends, which lost 0 bases and 1 base, there was a span of 6 bases. The CDR3 is CAISESGANTEAFF. For the CDR3, the DNA is TGTGCCATCAGTGAGTCAGGAGCGAACACTGAAGCTTTCTTT.

Worth noting for this clonotype: The junction and the germline gene differ at one end; a read error may be behind it. J is TRBJ2-5 and V is TRBV7-8; D possibly corresponds to TRBD2 (6 bases). This CDR3 has 12 amino acids. CDR1 and CDR2 (germline): SGHVS, FQNEAQ. The CDR3 DNA sequence: TGTGCCAGCAGCTTGTCGGGGGAGAACCAGTACTTC. Its protein product is CASSLSGENQYF.

CDR3 sequence: CATSDPDRGGHEQYF. As DNA, the CDR3 is TGTGCCACCAGTGATCCCGACAGGGGGGGACACGAGCAGTACTTC. This chain joins TRBV24-1 and TRBJ2-7, with 9 bases that match TRBD1. The V gene's germline CDR1 is KGHDR and CDR2 SFDVKD. Trimming took 3 bases from V and 5 from J; bases not matched to a gene: 7. The CDR3 has 15 amino acids.

The chain couples TRBV6-1 to TRBJ2-3; TRBD2 agrees at 7 bases. Per the germline V gene, CDR1 is MNHNS and CDR2 is SASEGT. V dropped 8 bases and J dropped 1; count of bases not matched to a gene: 9. CDR3 length equals 15 residues. The CDR3 sequence: CASPRGGGGTDTQYF. The DNA of the CDR3 is TGTGCCAGCCCCCGGGGTGGGGGGGGCACAGATACGCAGTATTTT.

This chain uses TRBV7-2 with TRBJ1-1; D might be TRBD1 (6 bases). This CDR3 region has 17 residues. V was cut by 6 bases and J by 1 base, with 21 bases left in between. CDR1 and CDR2 from the germline V gene are SGHTA and FQGNSA. CDR3 sequence: CASSSRRVGGRNTEAFF. The DNA of the CDR3 is TGTGCCAGCAGTTCCCGCAGGGTAGGGGGTAGGAACACTGAAGCTTTCTTT. The complete variable domain, with remaining parts taken from reference TRBV7-2 and TRBJ1-1, reads GAGVSQSPSNKVTEKGKDVELRCDPISGHTALYWYRQSLGQGLEFLIYFQGNSAPDKSGLPSDRFSAERTGGSVSTLTIQRTQQEDSAVYLCASSSRRVGGRNTEAFFGQGTRLTVV.

The chain joins TRBV9 to TRBJ2-7; TRBD2 is a possible D gene (6 bases). The CDR3 totals 14 residues. Per the germline V gene, CDR1 is SGDLS and CDR2 is YYNGEE. Trimming removed 7 bases at V and 5 bases at J, with 19 bases between. CDR3 nucleotide sequence: TGTGCCAGCGGAAAAATGGTCGGGAGCCACGAGCAGTACTTC. Protein sequence: CASGKMVGSHEQYF. Combining the CDR3 with reference TRBV9 and TRBJ2-7 gives the whole variable domain DSGVTQTPKHLITATGQRVTLRCSPRSGDLSVYWYQQSLDQGLQFLIQYYNGEERAKGNILERFSAQQFPDLHSELNLSSLELGDSALYFCASGKMVGSHEQYFGPGTRLTVT.

This sequence joins TRBV5-1 and TRBJ1-1, with 7 bases that match TRBD1. Germline V gene lookup returns CDR1 SGHRS and CDR2 YFSETQ. V lost 3 bases to trimming and J lost 14 bases; unmatched junction nucleotides: 7. The length of the CDR3 is 11 residues. CDR3 amino acids: CASSSGTERFF. The CDR3 region has the DNA TGCGCCAGCAGCTCCGGGACAGAACGCTTCTTT. Based on the CDR3 plus reference TRBV5-1 and TRBJ1-1, the full variable domain is KAGVTQTPRYLIKTRGQQVTLSCSPISGHRSVSWYQQTPGQGLQFLFEYFSETQRNKGNFPGRFSGRQFSNSRSEMNVSTLELGDSALYLCASSSGTERFFGQGTRLTVV.

This clonotype was observed a few times. The rearrangement uses TRBV11-3 and TRBJ2-1, with TRBD2 matching 7 bases. Germline V gene lookup returns CDR1 SGHNT and CDR2 YENEEA. V lost 5 bases and J lost 0; bases outside the gene matches: 10. The CDR3 has 17 amino acids. The CDR3 protein is CASSKGGGESSYNEQFF. DNA of the CDR3: TGTGCCAGCAGCAAAGGTGGGGGGGAGAGCTCCTACAATGAGCAGTTCTTC. Full variable domain (rest looked up from reference TRBV11-3 and TRBJ2-1): EAGVVQSPRYKIIEKKQPVAFWCNPISGHNTLYWYLQNLGQGPELLIRYENEEAVDDSQLPKDRFSAERLKGVDSTLKIQPAELGDSAVYLCASSKGGGESSYNEQFFGPGTRLTVL.

This clonotype was counted a few times. The chain is built from TRBV12-3 or TRBV12-4 and TRBJ1-1, with 8 positions matching TRBD1. J was trimmed by 8 bases and V by 5 bases; bases with no gene match: 16. CDR3 length: 16 residues. The CDR3, as DNA: TGTGCCAGCAGTCACGGTATAGACAGGGGATTCGAAGAAGCTTTCTTT. Translation: CASSHGIDRGFEEAFF.

Only a few counts were recorded for this clonotype. V is TRBV2 and J is TRBJ1-2; possibly TRBD1 for D (5 bases). Germline CDR1 SNHLY, CDR2 FYNNEI. This CDR3 region has 13 residues. With 6 bases removed from V and 8 bases from J, the gap between germline ends came to 16 bases. The CDR3 is CASSRDPLTGYTF. In nucleotides, the CDR3 is TGTGCCAGCAGCCGGGACCCGTTAACGGGCTACACCTTC. Variable domain in full (rest from reference TRBV2 and TRBJ1-2): EPEVTQTPSHQVTQMGQEVILRCVPISNHLYFYWYRQILGQKVEFLVSFYNNEISEKSEIFDDQFSVERPDGSNFTLKIRSTKLEDSAMYFCASSRDPLTGYTFGSGTRLTVV.

V and J are TRBV4-1 and TRBJ1-1, with D maybe TRBD1 (6 bases). This CDR3 is built from 16 residues. CDR1 is MGHRA and CDR2 is YSYEKL in the germline V gene. The V end lost 3 bases, the J end lost 1 base, and 15 bases lay between the germline ends. The CDR3 is CASSHPQGQGNTEAFF. CDR3 sequence (DNA): TGCGCCAGCAGCCATCCACAGGGTCAGGGGAACACTGAAGCTTTCTTT.

CDR3 DNA: TGTGCCACCAGTCAGGGGGCGACCTACAATGAGCAGTTCTTC. Protein sequence: CATSQGATYNEQFF. J is TRBJ2-1 and V is TRBV24-1, with 8 bases fitting TRBD1. CDR1 and CDR2 (germline): KGHDR, SFDVKD. After removal of 6 bases from V and 2 bases from J, the junction contained 2 bases not matched to a gene. The CDR3 contains 14 residues.

The chain has TRBV4-2 and TRBJ2-7; D is possibly TRBD2 (5 bases). V lost 4 bases and J lost 0, with 16 bases in between. The CDR3 runs 16 residues. Germline CDR1 and CDR2: LGHNA and YNFKEQ. Written as DNA, the CDR3 is TGTGCCAGCAGCCCGGAGGCCCGAAAGAGCTCCTACGAGCAGTACTTC. This sequence encodes CASSPEARKSSYEQYF.

This clonotype was observed a few times. This chain connects TRBV12-3 or TRBV12-4 to TRBJ2-3, with D maybe TRBD2 (7 bases). The CDR3 extends over 15 amino acids. V was cut by 5 bases and J by 7 bases, with 19 bases left in between. CDR3 in DNA: TGTGCCAGCAGTCCTGAGGGGGGGGGTATAAATACGCAGTATTTT. This encodes CASSPEGGGINTQYF.